The rows below give T cell receptor beta chains drawn from one sample of a study of blood T cell repertoires in COVID-19. Only in-frame clones appear in the TCRdb table, and some are missing; sequencing was by immunoSEQ multiplex PCR. The sample lists 320,000 or so clones, over 80% occurring once. Sequenced input: PBMCs or T cells enriched from blood (not recorded which). The receptors here all came from a man aged 25 to 45 who had recovered from COVID-19. CDR3s include the opening cysteine and the closing phenylalanine or tryptophan. The D gene is left open where the match is weak. Size tells how often a clone was seen (once, few, many) or the class of an expanded clone, and some rows leave it out.

v_call	j_call	clone_size	d_call	cdr3_aa	cdr3_nt
TRBV15	TRBJ1-4	NA	NA	CATSREGRTNEKLFF	TGTGCCACCAGCAGGGAGGGGAGAACTAATGAAAAACTGTTTTTT
TRBV7-9	TRBJ2-5	NA	NA	CASEQGGETQYF	TGTGCCAGCGAACAGGGCGGGGAGACCCAGTACTTC
TRBV28	TRBJ1-2	NA	TRBD1	CASSLGQGIYGYTF	TGTGCCAGCAGTCTGGGACAGGGGATTTATGGCTACACCTTC
TRBV6-1	TRBJ2-7	NA	TRBD1	CASSDPGQGAGYEQYF	TGTGCCAGCAGTGACCCGGGACAGGGGGCCGGGTACGAGCAGTACTTC
TRBV4-2	TRBJ2-5	NA	NA	CASSQDRLARETQYF	TGTGCCAGCAGCCAAGATCGGCTAGCGCGAGAGACCCAGTACTTC
TRBV6-5	TRBJ1-1	NA	NA	CASSPLRAGTEAFF	TGTGCCAGCAGTCCCTTAAGGGCGGGCACTGAAGCTTTCTTT
TRBV28	TRBJ2-1	NA	NA	CASSFRGEQFF	TGTGCCAGCAGTTTTAGAGGTGAGCAGTTCTTC
TRBV19	TRBJ1-2	NA	TRBD1	CASSITNGQGLNYGYTF	TGTGCCAGTAGTATAACCAACGGACAGGGACTGAACTATGGCTACACCTTC
TRBV18	TRBJ1-4	NA	TRBD1	CASSPPGQGGEKLFF	TGTGCCAGCTCACCTCCGGGACAGGGTGGCGAAAAACTGTTTTTT
TRBV6-5	TRBJ2-7	NA	TRBD1	CASSSWDRVSYEQYF	TGTGCCAGCAGTTCCTGGGACAGGGTTTCCTACGAGCAGTACTTC
TRBV18	TRBJ1-4	NA	TRBD1	CASSPTQGANEKLFF	TGTGCCAGCTCACCTACTCAGGGGGCTAATGAAAAACTGTTTTTT
TRBV2	TRBJ2-5	NA	TRBD1	CASSSQGAGQETQYF	TGTGCCAGCAGTTCACAGGGGGCAGGGCAAGAGACCCAGTACTTC
TRBV18	TRBJ1-2	NA	NA	CASSERDARVYGYTF	TGTGCCAGCTCAGAGCGGGACGCAAGGGTGTATGGCTACACCTTC
TRBV10-3	TRBJ1-5	NA	NA	CAISEEANQPQHF	TGTGCCATCAGTGAGGAAGCGAATCAGCCCCAGCATTTT
TRBV5-6	TRBJ2-1	NA	TRBD1	CASSLGTGTYNEQFF	TGTGCCAGCAGCTTGGGGACAGGCACCTACAATGAGCAGTTCTTC
TRBV5-1	TRBJ2-3	once	NA	CASSLYSPSTDTQYF	TGCGCCAGCAGCTTGTACAGCCCTAGCACAGATACGCAGTATTTT
TRBV11-2	TRBJ2-7	NA	TRBD2	CASSLGGTSGFYEQYF	TGTGCCAGCAGCTTAGGGGGGACTAGCGGGTTCTACGAGCAGTACTTC
TRBV28	TRBJ1-3	NA	NA	CASSSTGFSGNTIYF	TGTGCCAGCAGTTCGACAGGTTTCTCTGGAAACACCATATATTTT
TRBV7-9	TRBJ2-1	NA	NA	CASSPSGGGSYNEQFF	TGTGCCAGCAGCCCCTCGGGTGGGGGGTCCTACAATGAGCAGTTCTTC
TRBV15	TRBJ1-5	NA	TRBD1	CATSRDRGNQPQHF	TGTGCCACCAGCAGGGACAGGGGGAATCAGCCCCAGCATTTT
TRBV19	TRBJ2-7	NA	TRBD2	CASRDSGGSSYEQYF	TGTGCCAGCCGGGATAGCGGGGGGAGCTCCTACGAGCAGTACTTC
TRBV19	TRBJ1-6	NA	TRBD1	CASRQLGQANSPLHF	TGTGCCAGTAGGCAGTTGGGACAGGCTAATTCACCCCTCCACTTT
TRBV6-5	TRBJ1-1	NA	NA	CASSLPHTEAFF	TGTGCCAGCAGTCTCCCTCACACTGAAGCTTTCTTT
TRBV19	TRBJ1-6	NA	NA	CASRRQDNSPLHF	TGTGCCAGTAGGAGACAGGATAATTCACCCCTCCACTTT
TRBV11-2	TRBJ2-1	NA	NA	CASSLSLGSSYNEQFF	TGTGCCAGCAGCTTATCCTTGGGCAGCTCCTACAATGAGCAGTTCTTC
TRBV3-1/TRBV3-2	TRBJ1-3	NA	NA	CASSARAGEPPGNTIYF	TGTGCCAGCAGCGCCCGGGCGGGGGAACCCCCTGGAAACACCATATATTTT